At least ten counts were recorded for the clone carrying this TCR beta chain. Its antigen is still unknown. Investigators prepared the TCR beta libraries by applying iRepertoire HTBI primers and Arm-PCR of CDR3 regions. MiXCR, run by TCRdb on the multiplex PCR reads, gives a single entry per CDR3 protein. The table includes some 440,000 distinct CDR3 sequences, roughly 20% detected once. The data originate from a study of regulatory T cells in long-lasting Graves disease. Study results and limitations: Among persistent patients, a larger number of public clonotypes were shared (about 2,700) than among newly diagnosed patients (roughly 910).

Germline values: CDR1 MNHEY, CDR2 SVGAGI. The CDR3 length is 14 residues. J was trimmed by 3 bases and V by 2 bases; bases with no gene match: 4. Noted time point: persistent/refractory GD, antithyroid drugs over 5 years with positive TRAb. PBMC RNA was the source of the TCR library. Recruitment took place at an endocrinology department in Xi'an, China. The receptor comes from a female donor with Graves disease. This chain uses TRBV6-5 with TRBJ2-7, with 7 bases aligning to TRBD1. Material: peripheral blood mononuclear cells (PBMCs), obtained when the disease was refractory, from a patient treated with antithyroid drugs. DNA of the CDR3: TGTGCCAGCAGTTACCGGGACAGCAACTACGAGCAGTACTTC. Amino acids: CASSYRDSNYEQYF.